Listed below are T cell receptor beta chains from one sample, sequenced in a study of CD8+CD57+ T cells in acquired aplastic anemia. TCRdb analysed the reads with MiXCR anew, one entry per CDR3 protein. The sample contains hundreds of thousands of distinct CDR3 sequences, roughly a third of which appear only once. Sequences were obtained from sorted CD4+, CD8+, or CD8+CD57+ T cells (not recorded which) from PBMCs. Receptors were obtained from a human donor with aplastic anemia. Each CDR3 is given with its conserved first and last residue. The D gene is left open where the match is weak. Size is stated for part of the rows, as once, few or many counts, or as a class when the clone is expanded.

clone size	CDR3 length	V gene	D gene	J gene	CDR3 DNA	CDR3 protein
few	17	TRBV19	TRBD2	TRBJ2-5	TGTGCCAGTAGTATAGGGGCTAGCGGGGTGTACCAAGAGACCCAGTACTTC	CASSIGASGVYQETQYF
few	14	TRBV3-1	.	TRBJ1-2	TGTGCCAGCAGCCAATTGGGGGGTCTCCATGGCTACACCTTC	CASSQLGGLHGYTF
.	16	TRBV5-1	TRBD2	TRBJ2-1	TGCGCCAGCAGCTCGGAACTAGCGGGAGTCTTCTATGAGCAGTTCTTC	CASSSELAGVFYEQFF
.	12	TRBV25-1	TRBD1	TRBJ1-5	TGTGCCAGCAGGGACGGGACAGGGCCCCAGCATTTT	CASRDGTGPQHF
many	12	TRBV7-2	.	TRBJ2-1	TGTGCCAGCAGCTTTAGCGGCAATGAGCAGTTCTTC	CASSFSGNEQFF
.	13	TRBV20-1	.	TRBJ2-7	TGCAGTGCTAGACTAGGGGGGTTGTACGAGCAGTACTTC	CSARLGGLYEQYF
.	18	TRBV15	.	TRBJ2-6	TGTGCCACCAGCAGAGTCCCCGGGCTGTGCTCTGGGGCCAACGTCCTGACTTTC	CATSRVPGLCSGANVLTF
many	13	TRBV13	.	TRBJ1-2	TGTGCCAGCAGCTTAGGGGCAGCCTATGGCTACACCTTC	CASSLGAAYGYTF
.	12	TRBV7-8	.	TRBJ2-5	TGTGCCAGCAGCGGGGGGATAGAGACCCAGTACTTC	CASSGGIETQYF
.	16	TRBV2	TRBD2	TRBJ2-1	TGTGCCAGCAGCCTACTTACTAGCGGGTACTCCAATGAGCAGTTCTTC	CASSLLTSGYSNEQFF
few	15	TRBV10-3	TRBD1	TRBJ1-5	TGTGCCGCACGGATGCATGGACAGGCGGCTCAGCCCCAGCATTTT	CAARMHGQAAQPQHF
.	15	TRBV5-1	.	TRBJ1-2	TGCGCCAGCAGCCCTTACACCGTACTGGACTATGGCTACACCTTC	CASSPYTVLDYGYTF
many	15	TRBV7-3	.	TRBJ2-5	TGTGCCAGCAGCTTACGCTCGGGAGAGGGAGAGACCCAGTACTTC	CASSLRSGEGETQYF
few	11	TRBV10-3	TRBD1	TRBJ1-5	TGTGCCATCAGTTCGGGACAGACCCAGCATTTT	CAISSGQTQHF
many	14	TRBV12-3/TRBV12-4	TRBD1	TRBJ1-2	TGTGCCAGCAGTGACAGGGGCGCCGGCTATGGCTACACCTTC	CASSDRGAGYGYTF
.	15	TRBV15	.	TRBJ2-3	TGTGCCACCAGCAGAGATCGAGGGAGCGCAGATACGCAGTATTTT	CATSRDRGSADTQYF
few	17	TRBV11-2	.	TRBJ1-1	TGTGCCAGCAGCCCCAACGAACTTGGACAGCCGAACACTGAAGCTTTCTTT	CASSPNELGQPNTEAFF
many	13	TRBV24-1	.	TRBJ2-2	TGTGCCACCAGTGCTGCGAACACCGGGGAGCTGTTTTTT	CATSAANTGELFF